This is a list of T cell receptor beta chains from one sample in a study of shared clonotypes between healthy human individuals. Repertoires were generated with immunoSEQ multiplex PCR, while TCRdb's copy carries only in-frame clones and drops some. Among under 600,000 clones listed, about 80% were seen once. The sequenced material came from PBMCs. The source of these receptors is a woman aged 40-49 years in good health. Some clones in this sample may be carry-over from other donors' samples. Each CDR3 is given with its conserved first and last residue. The D gene is left open where the match is weak. A clone size is listed for some rows: how often the clone was seen (once, few, many), or a class if it is expanded.

j_call v_call d_call clone_size cdr3_nt cdr3_aa
TRBJ1-5 TRBV28 . . TGTGCCAGCAGTTTCAGACAGTACAATCAGCCCCAGCATTTT CASSFRQYNQPQHF
TRBJ2-3 TRBV5-1 TRBD2 . TGCGCCAGCAGCTTATCTAGCGGACTGGATACGCAGTATTTT CASSLSSGLDTQYF
TRBJ2-7 TRBV18 . . TGTGCCAGCTCAACTCTCGGGACACACTACGAGCAGTACTTC CASSTLGTHYEQYF
TRBJ2-7 TRBV5-4 TRBD2 . TGTGCCAGCAGGCCCGGACTAGCGGGTTCGTTAGCCGAGCAGTACTTC CASRPGLAGSLAEQYF
TRBJ1-2 TRBV28 . many TGTGCCAGCAGTTTTTCGGGACACAACTATGGCTACACCTTC CASSFSGHNYGYTF
TRBJ2-1 TRBV6-1 . . TGTGCCAGCTCCGAACGATGGGGGTCGATCGATGAGCAGTTCTTC CASSERWGSIDEQFF
TRBJ2-1 TRBV27 TRBD1 . TGTGCCAACCCCGGACAGGGGGGCCGCCCTTACTCCTACAATGAGCAGTTCTTC CANPGQGGRPYSYNEQFF
TRBJ2-2 TRBV14 . . TGTGCCAGCAGCCCCGTCAGGCAAACCGGGGAGCTGTTTTTT CASSPVRQTGELFF
TRBJ2-3 TRBV5-4 . . TGTGCCAGCAGCCCCAGGGGTCCCACAGATACGCAGTATTTT CASSPRGPTDTQYF
TRBJ2-5 TRBV6-5 TRBD2 . TGTGCCAGCAGTTACGCTCCTAGCGGCAAAGAGACCCAGTACTTC CASSYAPSGKETQYF
TRBJ2-5 TRBV5-8 . . TGTGCCAGCAGTCGGCCCGACAGGAAAGAGACCCAGTACTTC CASSRPDRKETQYF
TRBJ2-1 TRBV30 TRBD2 . TGTGCCTGGAGTGTATTAGCGGGAGCTTTGAATGAGCAGTTCTTC CAWSVLAGALNEQFF
TRBJ1-2 TRBV15 . once TGTGCCACCAGCAGGACCTCGGAGGGTGGCTACACCTTC CATSRTSEGGYTF
TRBJ1-5 TRBV5-6 . . TGTGCCAGCAGCCACTCGAGCGAAGACAGACTGTATGGCAATCAGCCCCAGCATTTT CASSHSSEDRLYGNQPQHF
TRBJ1-4 TRBV30 . . TGTGCCTGGAGTGCAGGTGCAACTAATGAAAAACTGTTTTTT CAWSAGATNEKLFF
TRBJ2-7 TRBV7-9 . . TGTGCCAGCAGCTCGGGGGGCCGGAGCTCCTACGAGCAGTACTTC CASSSGGRSSYEQYF
TRBJ2-5 TRBV11-2 TRBD1 . TGTGCCAGCAGCCAGAGACAGGGGGGGACCCAGTACTTC CASSQRQGGTQYF
TRBJ2-1 TRBV9 TRBD2 . TGTGCCAGCAGCGCCCTAGCGGGATCTTACGACAATGAGCAGTTCTTC CASSALAGSYDNEQFF
TRBJ1-1 TRBV18 TRBD1 . TGTGCCAGCTCACCCCGACAGGGGGCCTACACTGAAGCTTTCTTT CASSPRQGAYTEAFF
TRBJ1-4 TRBV18 . many TGTGCCAGCTCACCAGGGTTACAAAATGAAAAACTGTTTTTT CASSPGLQNEKLFF
TRBJ1-4 TRBV28 . few TGTGCCAGCGGGGGATGGGATTCAACTAATGAAAAACTGTTTTTT CASGGWDSTNEKLFF
TRBJ2-5 TRBV6-1 TRBD2 . TGTGCCAGCACCCCGGGGGGGGCGCGCGAGACCCAGTACTTC CASTPGGARETQYF
TRBJ1-5 TRBV11-2 . . TGTGCCAGCAGCCTAGGACGGCAGTCCAATCAGCCCCAGCATTTT CASSLGRQSNQPQHF
TRBJ1-5 TRBV19 . . TGTGCCAGTAGTCCCCGTTCTGTCCGGCAGCCCCAGCATTTT CASSPRSVRQPQHF
TRBJ1-1 TRBV6-1 . . TGTGCCAGCAGTGGCCACAGGGTTTTCACTGAAGCTTTCTTT CASSGHRVFTEAFF
TRBJ1-5 TRBV7-9 . . TGTGCCAGCAGCCTAGGGACTCCGGCTCAGCCCCAGCATTTT CASSLGTPAQPQHF
TRBJ2-3 TRBV9 TRBD2 . TGTGCCAGCAGCGTAGTGGGACTAGCGGCCACAGATACGCAGTATTTT CASSVVGLAATDTQYF
TRBJ2-1 TRBV7-9 . . TGTGCCAGCAGCTTTTCTAGCTACGATGAGTTCTTC CASSFSSYDEFF
TRBJ2-1 TRBV20-1 . . TGCAGTGCTGGGGGGGCTGAGCAGTTCTTC CSAGGAEQFF
TRBJ1-5 TRBV7-2 . . TGTGCCAGCAGCTTAGCAGGGGCTCAGCCCCAGCATTTT CASSLAGAQPQHF
TRBJ2-3 TRBV6-5 TRBD2 . TGTGCCAGCAGTTATCGACTAGCAAGCACAGATACGCAGTATTTT CASSYRLASTDTQYF
TRBJ1-5 TRBV27 . . TGTGCCAGCAGTTCCGGTCCGAATCAGCCCCAGCATTTT CASSSGPNQPQHF
TRBJ1-4 TRBV27 . . TGTGCCAGCAGTGGCTACCCGGGTGAGCTGTTTTTT CASSGYPGELFF
TRBJ2-1 TRBV2 . . TGTGCCAGCAGTGATAAGATGGGGGGGCCGATAGTGACATATGGGCAGTTCTTC CASSDKMGGPIVTYGQFF
TRBJ1-4 TRBV14 . few TGTGCCAGTGGACGAAATGAAAAACTGTTTTTT CASGRNEKLFF
TRBJ1-1 TRBV12-5 TRBD1 . TGTGCTAGTGGTTTGGGTCAGGGGGCGTACACTGAAGCTTTCTTT CASGLGQGAYTEAFF
TRBJ1-1 TRBV28 . . TGTGCCAGCAGTGACGGGGCGGTGAACACTGAAGCTTTCTTT CASSDGAVNTEAFF
TRBJ2-1 TRBV28 . . TGTGCCAGCAGTTTCCAGCCGAATGAGCAGTTCTTC CASSFQPNEQFF
TRBJ2-3 TRBV11-3 . . TGTGCCAGCAGCTTAGACGGGCCGGACACAGATACGCAGTATTTT CASSLDGPDTDTQYF
TRBJ1-1 TRBV10-1 . . TGCGCCAGCAGTGAGTCCCCGGGACAAGCGAACACTGAAGCTTTCTTT CASSESPGQANTEAFF
TRBJ2-7 TRBV5-5 . . TGTGCCAGCATAAGAGGGCCAGGTTCCTACGAGCAGTACTTC CASIRGPGSYEQYF
TRBJ2-7 TRBV18 TRBD2 . TGTGCCAGCTCACCCCAACTAGCGAGGAGCTCCTACGAGCAGTACTTC CASSPQLARSSYEQYF
TRBJ2-5 TRBV6-1 . once TGTGCCAGCAGTGAAGGTGGGTCCTTAGAGACCCAGTACTTC CASSEGGSLETQYF
TRBJ1-2 TRBV6-1 . . TGTGCCAGCAGTGGAGAACGGGACATATATGGCTACACCTTC CASSGERDIYGYTF
TRBJ2-7 TRBV5-4 . once TGTGCCAGCAGCTTGGACGGATCATCCTACGAGCAGTACTTC CASSLDGSSYEQYF
TRBJ1-2 TRBV6-4 TRBD1 . TGTGCCAGCAGTGCGGACAGGGGGCTTGGCTACACCTTC CASSADRGLGYTF
TRBJ2-4 TRBV28 TRBD1 . TGTGCCAGCAGTTTACCGACAGGGGGTAAAAACATTCAGTACTTC CASSLPTGGKNIQYF
TRBJ1-5 TRBV9 . . TGTGCCAGCAGCCACCCGAGGGCAGGACCTCCTGGGCCCCAGCATTTT CASSHPRAGPPGPQHF
TRBJ2-7 TRBV28 TRBD2 . TGTGCCAGCAGGTCCGGACTAGCGGGGCCCTACGAGCAGTACTTC CASRSGLAGPYEQYF
TRBJ1-1 TRBV7-2 . . TGTGCCAGCAGCTTAGCGATCGTAAACACTGAAGCTTTCTTT CASSLAIVNTEAFF
TRBJ2-7 TRBV11-2 TRBD2 . TGTGCCAGCAGCTTCATACTAGCGGGAGTCGGGAACGAGCAGTACTTC CASSFILAGVGNEQYF
TRBJ2-7 TRBV28 . . TGTGCCAGCAGTTTAGATTTCGGCGAGCAGTACTTC CASSLDFGEQYF
TRBJ2-1 TRBV6-4 TRBD1 once TGTGCCAGCAGCCAACAAGGACAGGGGGTATACAATGAGCAGTTCTTC CASSQQGQGVYNEQFF
TRBJ2-3 TRBV7-9 TRBD2 . TGTGCCAGCAGCCAGGGACTAGCGGGACGAAGCACAGATACGCAGTATTTT CASSQGLAGRSTDTQYF
TRBJ1-2 TRBV6-5 . . TGTGCCAGCAGTTACTCGGTAGGACAGACCTATGGCTACACCTTC CASSYSVGQTYGYTF
TRBJ1-1 TRBV5-1 . . TGCGCCAGCAGCTTGGACAGTCAATACACTGAAGCTTTCTTT CASSLDSQYTEAFF
TRBJ1-1 TRBV2 . . TGTGCCAGCAGTGGACAATTTCAGTGGAACTCTGAAGCTTTCTTT CASSGQFQWNSEAFF
TRBJ2-2 TRBV19 . . TGTGCCAGTAAGAGGGGCCAGGGGGGCACCGGGGAGCTGTTTTTT CASKRGQGGTGELFF
TRBJ1-2 TRBV6-5 . . TGTGCCAGCAGTCCACAATTGGGAGGTTCCTATGGCTACACCTTC CASSPQLGGSYGYTF